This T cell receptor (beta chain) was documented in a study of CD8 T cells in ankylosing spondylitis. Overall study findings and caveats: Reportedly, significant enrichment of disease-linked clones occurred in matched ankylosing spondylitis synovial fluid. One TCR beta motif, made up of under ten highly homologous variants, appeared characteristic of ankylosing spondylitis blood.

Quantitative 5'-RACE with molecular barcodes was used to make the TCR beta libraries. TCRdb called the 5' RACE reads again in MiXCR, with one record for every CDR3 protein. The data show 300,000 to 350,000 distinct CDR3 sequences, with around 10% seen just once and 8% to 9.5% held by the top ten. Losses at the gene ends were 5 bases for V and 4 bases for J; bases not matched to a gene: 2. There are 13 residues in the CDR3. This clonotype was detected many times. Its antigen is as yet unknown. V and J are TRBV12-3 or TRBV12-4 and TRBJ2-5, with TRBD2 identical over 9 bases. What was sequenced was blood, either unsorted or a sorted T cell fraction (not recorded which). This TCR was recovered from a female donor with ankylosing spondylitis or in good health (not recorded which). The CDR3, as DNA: TGTGCCAGCAGTGGGACTAGCCGAGAGACCCAGTACTTC. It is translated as CASSGTSRETQYF.